These 20 T cell receptor beta chains originate from one sample sequenced in a study of regulatory T cells in long-lasting Graves disease. The time point here: newly diagnosed GD, antithyroid drugs for less than 3 months. Researchers made the TCR library from RNA that was extracted from PBMCs. Libraries of TCR beta came from iRepertoire HTBI primers plus Arm-PCR of CDR3 regions. Each CDR3 protein gets one entry after TCRdb re-called the multiplex PCR reads with MiXCR. Here the sample spans more than 450,000 distinct CDR3 sequences, about 12% being singletons. The same data also went into a second study, on T cells in Graves' hyperthyroidism and ophthalmopathy.

The sample here was peripheral blood mononuclear cells (PBMCs), taken at new diagnosis, from a patient treated with antithyroid drugs. The receptors were gathered from a woman aged 25-40 years with Graves disease.

This clonotype appeared many times. This chain connects TRBV19 to TRBJ1-1; D remains ambiguous. This CDR3 contains 15 residues. Trimming took 10 bases from V and 9 from J, leaving 27 bases between them. The germline V gene encodes CDR1 LNHDA and CDR2 SQIVND (reference sequence). CDR3 DNA sequence: TGTGCCACCCTAACCCCGACCCCCAACAAGCTGAAAGCTTTCTTT. Encoded protein: CATLTPTPNKLKAFF.

J is TRBJ1-3 and V is TRBV25-1; the D is unclear. Germline V gene lookup returns CDR1 MGHDK and CDR2 SYGVNS. The CDR3 has 14 amino acids. Deletions cut 8 bases from V and 0 bases from J, with 11 bases between. CDR3 bases: TGTGCCAGCCCCCGATGGGGCTCTGGAAACACCATATATTTT. It encodes CASPRWGSGNTIYF.

There are a few counts of this clonotype. The chain has TRBV7-3 and TRBJ2-1, with D hard to call. Germline assignment: CDR1 SGHTA and CDR2 FQGTGA. The V gene lost 3 bases and the J gene lost 1 base, with 7 bases spanning the gap. The CDR3 has 14 residues. This CDR3 is CASSLSASYNEQFF. The CDR3 nucleotides read TGTGCCAGCAGCTTGTCAGCATCCTACAATGAGCAGTTCTTC.

The V call is TRBV20-1, the J call TRBJ1-2, with D possibly being TRBD1 (5 bases). V lost 0 bases, J lost 7 bases, and 12 bases lay in between. Germline loops: CDR1 DFQATT, CDR2 SNEGSKA (reference sequence). The CDR3 spans 13 residues. CDR3 coding DNA: TGCAGTGCTAGAGATCGTGGGGGGGGTGGCTACACCTTC. This translates into CSARDRGGGGYTF.

At least ten counts were recorded for this clonotype. This chain connects TRBV20-1 to TRBJ2-7; D assignment may be TRBD1 or TRBD2 (5 bases each). Trimming took off 5 bases at V and 0 bases at J, with 11 bases between the two ends. The germline CDR1 and CDR2 sequences are DFQATT and SNEGSKA (reference sequence). The CDR3 has 13 residues. The CDR3 DNA sequence: TGCAGTGCTGGGGGATTTAGCTCCTACGAGCAGTACTTC. As protein: CSAGGFSSYEQYF.

The CDR3 DNA reads TGTGCCAGCAGCGTGAATCACAGAACAAACACAGATACGCAGTATTTT. Translating it yields CASSVNHRTNTDTQYF. The chain couples TRBV9 to TRBJ2-3; D gene unclear. Trimming shortened V by 2 bases and J by 2 bases, and 15 bases separated the two germline ends. The CDR3 length is 16 residues. The germline V gene encodes CDR1 SGDLS and CDR2 YYNGEE.

CDR3 sequence reads: CASSQVEANEQFF. CDR3 in DNA: TGTGCCAGCAGCCAAGTAGAAGCCAATGAGCAGTTCTTC. The chain uses TRBV3-1 and TRBJ2-1; D remains ambiguous. V was shortened by 1 base and J by 6 bases, with 7 bases between the two germline ends. The CDR3 runs 13 residues. CDR1 is LGHDT, CDR2 YNNKEL, per germline (reference sequence).

This clonotype was seen more than once but under ten times. This may arise from a read error, as a much more abundant clone is one base away. The V gene is TRBV7-8, the J gene TRBJ1-5, with TRBD1 matching 10 bases. Trimming cost V 0 bases and J 6 bases; bases outside gene matches: 2. The CDR3 totals 15 residues. Germline CDR1 and CDR2: SGHVS and FQNEAQ. CDR3 coding DNA: TGTGCCAGCAGCTTAGCGGGACAGGGGAGTCAGCCCCAGCATTTT. This translates into CASSLAGQGSQPQHF. Full variable domain (remainder filled in from reference TRBV7-8 and TRBJ1-5): GAGVSQSPRYKVAKRGQDVALRCDPISGHVSLFWYQQALGQGPEFLTYFQNEAQLDKSGLPSDRFFAERPEGSVSTLKIQRTQQEDSAVYLCASSLAGQGSQPQHFGDGTRLSIL.

This clonotype occurred a few times. Here the CDR3 reads CASSFIWVQQAEYQETQYF. For the CDR3, the DNA is TGTGCCAGCAGCTTTATTTGGGTCCAACAGGCCGAGTACCAAGAGACCCAGTACTTC. The chain combines TRBV5-8 with TRBJ2-5; possible D gene TRBD1, 5 bases. Looked up from germline, CDR1 is SGHTS and CDR2 is YDEGEE. This CDR3 comprises 19 residues. Trimming left V 2 bases short and J 0 bases short, with 23 bases between.

This clonotype has ten or more counts. The chain uses TRBV20-1 and TRBJ1-5; D is ambiguous. The CDR3 totals 13 residues. Germline V lookup: CDR1 DFQATT, CDR2 SNEGSKA (reference sequence). Trimming took 6 bases from V and 3 from J, leaving 12 bases between them. The CDR3 protein is CSAIRGFNQPQHF. The CDR3 DNA reads TGCAGTGCCATTCGAGGATTCAATCAGCCCCAGCATTTT.

This clonotype has ten or more counts. This chain joins TRBV7-3 and TRBJ2-1; tentative D call: TRBD2 (7 bases). Deletions cut 5 bases from V and 6 bases from J, with 20 bases between. Germline V lookup: CDR1 SGHTA, CDR2 FQGTGA. The CDR3 covers 16 residues. The CDR3 loop reads CASSLRGGDWANEQFF. The CDR3 bases are TGTGCCAGCAGCCTGAGGGGGGGGGACTGGGCCAATGAGCAGTTCTTC.

This sequence joins TRBV4-1 and TRBJ2-7, with D perhaps TRBD2 (6 bases). V lost 6 bases, J lost 2 bases, and 17 bases lay in between. CDR3 length: 15 amino acids. Germline CDR1 is MGHRA and CDR2 is YSYEKL. CDR3: CASSRPGGGAYEQYF. In DNA form, the CDR3 reads TGCGCCAGCAGTCGACCTGGCGGAGGGGCCTACGAGCAGTACTTC.

The genes are TRBV2 and TRBJ2-1; D gene uncertain. The germline V and J ends were trimmed by 6 bases and 4 bases, with 16 bases remaining between them. Germline-derived CDR1 and CDR2 are SNHLY and FYNNEI. The CDR3 runs 15 residues. CDR3 sequence (DNA): TGTGCCAGCAGGTCGGACGCCACCCCATACAATGAGCAGTTCTTC. Protein sequence: CASRSDATPYNEQFF. The variable domain in full, completed from reference TRBV2 and TRBJ2-1, reads EPEVTQTPSHQVTQMGQEVILRCVPISNHLYFYWYRQILGQKVEFLVSFYNNEISEKSEIFDDQFSVERPDGSNFTLKIRSTKLEDSAMYFCASRSDATPYNEQFFGPGTRLTVL.

This clonotype appeared many times. This chain uses TRBV24-1 with TRBJ2-1; no clear D gene. CDR3 length: 13 amino acids. Deletions cut 4 bases from V and 3 bases from J, with 6 bases between. Per germline, CDR1 KGHDR and CDR2 SFDVKD. The CDR3 protein is CATSDLDYNEQFF. The CDR3 DNA reads as TGTGCCACCAGTGACCTGGACTACAATGAGCAGTTCTTC.

This clonotype was counted at least ten times. CDR3 residues: CASSATSYNEKLFF. CDR3 nucleotide sequence: TGTGCCAGCAGTGCGACAAGCTATAATGAAAAACTGTTTTTT. The rearrangement joins TRBV28 to TRBJ1-4; D gene uncertain. CDR3 length: 14 residues. In germline, CDR1 is MDHEN, CDR2 SYDVKM. V was cut by 5 bases and J by 4 bases, with 11 bases left in between.

The chain couples TRBV15 to TRBJ2-3; D is possibly TRBD1 (5 bases). Trimming took off 6 bases at V and 2 bases at J, with 15 bases between the two ends. CDR1 is LNHNV, CDR2 YYDKDF, per germline (reference sequence). The CDR3 runs to 15 residues. For the CDR3, the DNA is TGTGCCACCAGGAACATCAGGGTCACCACAGATACGCAGTATTTT. It is translated as CATRNIRVTTDTQYF.

As to this clonotype: Because the CDR3 is missing its conserved closing phenylalanine or tryptophan, this is likely a read error. J is TRBJ2-1 and V is TRBV29-1; TRBD1 matches 9 bases. The V and J ends lost 8 bases and 7 bases, in that order; junction bases with no gene match: 15. The CDR3 contains 15 residues. Germline V gives CDR1 SQVTM, CDR2 ANQGSEA. CDR3 nucleotide sequence: TGCAGCTCCGAAACCGGGACAGGGCAGGTAAATGAGCAGTTCCTC. Translating gives CSSETGTGQVNEQFL.

To note about this clonotype: Given a much more abundant clone one base away, this may be a read error. This chain joins TRBV27 and TRBJ2-3; D gene ambiguous. CDR1 MNHEY and CDR2 SMNVEV come from the germline V gene (reference sequence). The CDR3 is 14 residues long. CDR3 nucleotide sequence: TGTGCCAGCAGTTTATTCCCCCTGGCAGATACGCGGTATTTT. Translating it yields CASSLFPLADTRYF.

Concerning this clonotype itself: This may be a read error, as it is one base from a much larger clone. The J gene is TRBJ2-2, the V gene TRBV11-2; either TRBD1 or TRBD2 may fit D (5 bases each). The CDR3 contains 16 residues. Per the germline V gene, CDR1 is SGHAT and CDR2 is FQNNGV. Trimming took 4 bases from V and 6 from J, leaving 18 bases between them. The CDR3 coding sequence is TGTGCCAGCAGCTCGCCTGGGCGAGGGGTGGCCGGGGAGCTGTTTTTT. This translates into CASSSPGRGVAGELFF.

This clonotype was found a few times. The CDR3 nucleotides are TGCAGTGCTCAGGGATCAGGTGGAAACACCATATATTTT. Residues: CSAQGSGGNTIYF. The J gene is TRBJ1-3, the V gene TRBV20-1; a possible D gene is TRBD1 (5 bases). CDR3 length equals 13 residues. CDR1 is DFQATT, CDR2 SNEGSKA, per germline (reference sequence). V lost 5 bases and J lost 3, with 11 bases in between.